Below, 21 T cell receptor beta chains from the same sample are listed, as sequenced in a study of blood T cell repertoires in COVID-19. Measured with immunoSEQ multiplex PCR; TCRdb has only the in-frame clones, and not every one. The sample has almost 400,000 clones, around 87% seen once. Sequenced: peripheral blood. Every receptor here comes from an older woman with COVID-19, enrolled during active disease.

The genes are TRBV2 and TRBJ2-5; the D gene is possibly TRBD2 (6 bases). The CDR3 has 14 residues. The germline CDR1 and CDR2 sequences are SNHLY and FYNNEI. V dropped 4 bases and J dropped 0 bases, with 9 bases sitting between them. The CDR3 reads CASSGGLYQETQYF. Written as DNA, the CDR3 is TGTGCCAGCAGTGGGGGACTTTACCAAGAGACCCAGTACTTC.

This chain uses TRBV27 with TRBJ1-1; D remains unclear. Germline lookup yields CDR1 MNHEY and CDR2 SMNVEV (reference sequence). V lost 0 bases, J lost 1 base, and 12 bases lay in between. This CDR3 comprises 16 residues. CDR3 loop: CASSLSLGRENTEAFF. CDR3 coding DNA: TGTGCCAGCAGTTTATCGTTGGGCAGAGAGAACACTGAAGCTTTCTTT.

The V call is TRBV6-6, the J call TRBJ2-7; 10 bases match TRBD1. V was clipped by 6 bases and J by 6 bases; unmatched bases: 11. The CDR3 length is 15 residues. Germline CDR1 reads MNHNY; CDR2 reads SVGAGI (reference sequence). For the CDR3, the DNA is TGTGCCAGCAGCCGGCCGGGACAGGGGTTTGCCGAGCAGTACTTC. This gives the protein CASSRPGQGFAEQYF.

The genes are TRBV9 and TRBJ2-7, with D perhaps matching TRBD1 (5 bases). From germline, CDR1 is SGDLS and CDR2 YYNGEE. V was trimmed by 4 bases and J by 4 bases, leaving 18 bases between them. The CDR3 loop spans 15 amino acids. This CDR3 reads CASSPSEGVVYEQYF. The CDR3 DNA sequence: TGTGCCAGCAGCCCCTCCGAAGGGGTGGTTTACGAGCAGTACTTC. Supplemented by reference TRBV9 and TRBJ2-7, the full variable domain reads DSGVTQTPKHLITATGQRVTLRCSPRSGDLSVYWYQQSLDQGLQFLIQYYNGEERAKGNILERFSAQQFPDLHSELNLSSLELGDSALYFCASSPSEGVVYEQYFGPGTRLTVT.

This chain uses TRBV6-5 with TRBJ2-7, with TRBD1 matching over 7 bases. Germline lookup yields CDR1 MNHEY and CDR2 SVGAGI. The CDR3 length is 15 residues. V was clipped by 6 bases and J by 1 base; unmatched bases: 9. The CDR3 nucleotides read TGTGCCAGCAGCACCGGGCGCAGGGGGTCCTACGAGCAGTACTTC. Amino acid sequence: CASSTGRRGSYEQYF.

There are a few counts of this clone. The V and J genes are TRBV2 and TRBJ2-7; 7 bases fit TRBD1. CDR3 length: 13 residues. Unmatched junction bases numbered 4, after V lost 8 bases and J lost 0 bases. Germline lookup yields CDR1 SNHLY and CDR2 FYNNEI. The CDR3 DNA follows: TGTGCCAGCGTCAGGGACAGCTCCTACGAGCAGTACTTC. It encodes CASVRDSSYEQYF. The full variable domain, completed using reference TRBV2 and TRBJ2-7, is EPEVTQTPSHQVTQMGQEVILRCVPISNHLYFYWYRQILGQKVEFLVSFYNNEISEKSEIFDDQFSVERPDGSNFTLKIRSTKLEDSAMYFCASVRDSSYEQYFGPGTRLTVT.

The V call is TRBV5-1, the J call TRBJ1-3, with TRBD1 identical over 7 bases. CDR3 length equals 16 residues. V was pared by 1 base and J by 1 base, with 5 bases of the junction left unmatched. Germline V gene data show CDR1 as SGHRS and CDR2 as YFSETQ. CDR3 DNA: TGCGCCAGCAGCTTGCAGGGGGACCTATCTGGAAACACCATATATTTT. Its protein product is CASSLQGDLSGNTIYF.

The CDR3 loop is CASSSTGATGELFF. CDR3 nucleotide sequence: TGCGCCAGCAGTTCGACAGGGGCAACCGGGGAGCTGTTTTTT. This chain connects TRBV10-2 to TRBJ2-2, with TRBD1 matching 8 bases. Germline loops: CDR1 WSHSY, CDR2 SAAADI. V shed 5 bases and J 5 bases; nucleotides not matched to a gene: 4. The CDR3 is 14 amino acids.

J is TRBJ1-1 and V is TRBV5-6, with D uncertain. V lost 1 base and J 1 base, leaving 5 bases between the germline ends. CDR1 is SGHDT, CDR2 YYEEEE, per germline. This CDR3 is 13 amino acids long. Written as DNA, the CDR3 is TGTGCCAGCAGCTTGAGACAGAACACTGAAGCTTTCTTT. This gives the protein CASSLRQNTEAFF.

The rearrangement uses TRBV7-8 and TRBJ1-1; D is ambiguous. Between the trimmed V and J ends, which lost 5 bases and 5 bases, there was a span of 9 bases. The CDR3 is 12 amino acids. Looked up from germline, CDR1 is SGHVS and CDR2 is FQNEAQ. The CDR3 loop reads CASSQTVTEAFF. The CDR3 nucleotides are TGTGCCAGCAGCCAAACAGTTACTGAAGCTTTCTTT. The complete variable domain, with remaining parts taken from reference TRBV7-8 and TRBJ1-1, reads GAGVSQSPRYKVAKRGQDVALRCDPISGHVSLFWYQQALGQGPEFLTYFQNEAQLDKSGLPSDRFFAERPEGSVSTLKIQRTQQEDSAVYLCASSQTVTEAFFGQGTRLTVV.

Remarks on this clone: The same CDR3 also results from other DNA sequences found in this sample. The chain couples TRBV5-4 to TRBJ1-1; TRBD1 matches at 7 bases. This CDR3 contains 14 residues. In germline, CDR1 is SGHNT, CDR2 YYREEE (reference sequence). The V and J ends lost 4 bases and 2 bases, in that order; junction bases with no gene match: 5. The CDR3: CASSLGQRNTEAFF. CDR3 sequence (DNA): TGTGCCAGCAGCCTGGGACAGAGAAACACTGAAGCTTTCTTT.

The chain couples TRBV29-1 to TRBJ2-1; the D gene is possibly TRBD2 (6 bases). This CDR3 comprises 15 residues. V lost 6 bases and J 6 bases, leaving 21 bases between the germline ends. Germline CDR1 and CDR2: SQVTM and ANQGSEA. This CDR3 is CSVLTSSGGINEQFF. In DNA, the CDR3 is TGCAGCGTACTAACTAGCTCCGGGGGTATCAATGAGCAGTTCTTC.

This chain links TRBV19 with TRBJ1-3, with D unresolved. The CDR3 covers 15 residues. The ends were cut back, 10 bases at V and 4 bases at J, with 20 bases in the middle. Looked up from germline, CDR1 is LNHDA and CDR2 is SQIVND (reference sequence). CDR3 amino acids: CATALVYTGGNTIYF. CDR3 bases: TGTGCCACAGCTTTGGTTTATACCGGGGGAAACACCATATATTTT.

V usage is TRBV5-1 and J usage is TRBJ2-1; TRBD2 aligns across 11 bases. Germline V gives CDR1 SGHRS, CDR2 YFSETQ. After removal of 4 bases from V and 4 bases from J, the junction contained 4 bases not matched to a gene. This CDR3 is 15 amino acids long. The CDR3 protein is CASSRLAGFYNEQFF. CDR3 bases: TGCGCCAGCAGCCGACTAGCGGGGTTTTACAATGAGCAGTTCTTC.

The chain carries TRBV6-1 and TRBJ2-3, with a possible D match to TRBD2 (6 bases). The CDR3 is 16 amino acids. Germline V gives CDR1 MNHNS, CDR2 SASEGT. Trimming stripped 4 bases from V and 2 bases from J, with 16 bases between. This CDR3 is CASSGAVGRNTDTQYF. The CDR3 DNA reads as TGTGCCAGCAGTGGTGCCGTCGGGAGAAACACAGATACGCAGTATTTT.

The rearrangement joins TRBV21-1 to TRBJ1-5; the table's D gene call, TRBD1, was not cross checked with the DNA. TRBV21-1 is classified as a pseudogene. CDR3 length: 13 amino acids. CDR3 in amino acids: CASWTEGNQPQHF. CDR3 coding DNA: TGTGCCAGCTGGACAGAAGGCAATCAGCCCCAGCATTTT.

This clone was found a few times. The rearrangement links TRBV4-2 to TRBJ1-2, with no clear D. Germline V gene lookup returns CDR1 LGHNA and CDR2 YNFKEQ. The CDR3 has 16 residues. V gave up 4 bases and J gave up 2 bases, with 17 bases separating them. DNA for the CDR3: TGTGCCAGCAGCCGAGTGCAAAAGACAATCAACTATGGCTACACCTTC. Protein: CASSRVQKTINYGYTF.

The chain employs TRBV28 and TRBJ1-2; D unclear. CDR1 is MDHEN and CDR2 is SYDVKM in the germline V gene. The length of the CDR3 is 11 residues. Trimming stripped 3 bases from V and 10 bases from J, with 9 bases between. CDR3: CASSFQAAYTF. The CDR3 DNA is TGTGCCAGCAGTTTCCAGGCAGCCTACACCTTC.

This chain's CDR3 is CASSASGGGTGELFF. CDR3 nucleotide sequence: TGTGCCAGCAGCGCTAGCGGGGGTGGCACCGGGGAGCTGTTTTTT. This sequence joins TRBV7-9 and TRBJ2-2, with 10 bases that match TRBD2. This CDR3 region has 15 residues. Per germline, CDR1 SEHNR and CDR2 FQNEAQ (reference sequence). The V and J ends lost 5 bases and 4 bases, in that order; junction bases with no gene match: 4.

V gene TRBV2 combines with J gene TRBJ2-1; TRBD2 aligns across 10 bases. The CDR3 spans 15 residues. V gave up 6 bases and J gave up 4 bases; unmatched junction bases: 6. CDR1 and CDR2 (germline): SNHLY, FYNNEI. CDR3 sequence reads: CASRPLAGDYNEQFF. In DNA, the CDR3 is TGTGCCAGCAGACCCCTAGCGGGGGATTACAATGAGCAGTTCTTC.

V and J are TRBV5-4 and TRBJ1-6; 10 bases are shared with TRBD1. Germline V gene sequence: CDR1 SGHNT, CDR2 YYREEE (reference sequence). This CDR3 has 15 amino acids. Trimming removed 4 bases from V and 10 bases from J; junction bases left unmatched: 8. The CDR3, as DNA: TGTGCCAGCAGCCGTACCGGGACAGGGGTATCACCCCTCCACTTT. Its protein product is CASSRTGTGVSPLHF.